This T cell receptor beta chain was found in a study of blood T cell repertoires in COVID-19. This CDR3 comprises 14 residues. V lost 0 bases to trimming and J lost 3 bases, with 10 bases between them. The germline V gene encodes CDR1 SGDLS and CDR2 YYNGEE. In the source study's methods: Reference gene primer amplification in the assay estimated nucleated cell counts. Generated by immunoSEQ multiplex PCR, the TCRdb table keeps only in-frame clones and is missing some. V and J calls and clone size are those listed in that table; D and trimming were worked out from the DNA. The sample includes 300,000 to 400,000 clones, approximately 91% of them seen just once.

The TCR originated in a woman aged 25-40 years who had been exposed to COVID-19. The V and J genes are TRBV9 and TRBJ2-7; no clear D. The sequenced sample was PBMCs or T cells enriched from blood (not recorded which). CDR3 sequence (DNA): TGTGCCAGCAGCGTAGGGGCAGCATTCTACGAGCAGTACTTC. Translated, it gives CASSVGAAFYEQYF.